By its share, the clone carrying this T cell receptor (delta chain) is medium-sized. This sample includes further DNA sequences coding for the same CDR3. V was clipped by 2 bases and J by 3 bases, with 25 bases between them. CDR1 is TSWWSYY, CDR2 QGS, per germline. The length of the CDR3 is 19 residues. This entry is derived from a study of gamma-delta T cells after stem cell transplantation. TCRdb reanalysed the RT-PCR reads with CATT. The sample records nearly 8,000 delta-chain clones, more than 14% being singletons. The chain combines TRDV1 with TRDJ1; D might be TRDD3 (6 bases). Sequences were obtained from gamma-delta T cells. This sequence was found in a human donor. It is not recorded whose cells these are; they may come from a transplant donor. CDR3 sequence (DNA): TGTGCTCTTGGGGAAAGGTACGTTCCACAGGCTGGGGCACCCGATAAACTCATCTTT. This gives the protein CALGERYVPQAGAPDKLIF.